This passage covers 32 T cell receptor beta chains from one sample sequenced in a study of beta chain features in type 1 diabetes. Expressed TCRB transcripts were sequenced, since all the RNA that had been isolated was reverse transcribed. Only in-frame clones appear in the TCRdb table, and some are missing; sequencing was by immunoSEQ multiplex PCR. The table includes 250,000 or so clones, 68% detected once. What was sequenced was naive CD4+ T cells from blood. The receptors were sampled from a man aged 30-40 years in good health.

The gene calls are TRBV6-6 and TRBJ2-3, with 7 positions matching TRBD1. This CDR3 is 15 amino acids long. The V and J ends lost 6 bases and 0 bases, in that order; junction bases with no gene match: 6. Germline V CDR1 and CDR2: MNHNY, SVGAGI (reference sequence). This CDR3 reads CASSHRTGSTDTQYF. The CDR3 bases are TGTGCCAGCAGCCATCGGACAGGTAGCACAGATACGCAGTATTTT.

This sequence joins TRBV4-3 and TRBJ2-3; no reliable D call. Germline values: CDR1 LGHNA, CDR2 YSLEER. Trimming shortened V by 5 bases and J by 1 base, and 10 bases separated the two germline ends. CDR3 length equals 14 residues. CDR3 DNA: TGCGCCAGCAGCTATTCTAGAGGCACAGATACGCAGTATTTT. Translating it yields CASSYSRGTDTQYF.

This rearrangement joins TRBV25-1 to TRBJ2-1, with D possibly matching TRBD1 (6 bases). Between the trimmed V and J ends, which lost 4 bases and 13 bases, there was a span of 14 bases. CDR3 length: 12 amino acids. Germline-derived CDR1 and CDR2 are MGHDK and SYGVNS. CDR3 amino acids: CASSAPPGHQFF. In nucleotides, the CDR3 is TGTGCCAGCAGTGCCCCCCCGGGACATCAGTTCTTC.

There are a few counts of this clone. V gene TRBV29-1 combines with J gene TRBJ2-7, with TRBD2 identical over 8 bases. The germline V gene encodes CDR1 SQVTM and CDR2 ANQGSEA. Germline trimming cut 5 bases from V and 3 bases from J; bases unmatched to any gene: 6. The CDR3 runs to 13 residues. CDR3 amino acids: CSVSGLAGYEQYF. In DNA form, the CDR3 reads TGCAGCGTTTCAGGACTAGCAGGCTACGAGCAGTACTTC.

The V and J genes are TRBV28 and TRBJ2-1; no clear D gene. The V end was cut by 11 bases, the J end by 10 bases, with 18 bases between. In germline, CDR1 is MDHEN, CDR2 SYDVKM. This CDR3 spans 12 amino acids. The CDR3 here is CAFPARLTEQFF. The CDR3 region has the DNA TGTGCCTTTCCTGCGAGACTCACCGAGCAGTTCTTC. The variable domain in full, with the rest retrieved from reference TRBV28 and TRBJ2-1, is DVKVTQSSRYLVKRTGEKVFLECVQDMDHENMFWYRQDPGLGLRLIYFSYDVKMKEKGDIPEGYSVSREKKERFSLILESASTNQTSMYLCAFPARLTEQFFGPGTRLTVL.

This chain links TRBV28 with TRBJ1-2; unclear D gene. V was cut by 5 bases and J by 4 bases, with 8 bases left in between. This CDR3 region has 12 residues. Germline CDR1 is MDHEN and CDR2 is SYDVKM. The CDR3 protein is CASSPGSYGYTF. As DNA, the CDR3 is TGTGCCAGCAGTCCGGGGTCCTATGGCTACACCTTC.

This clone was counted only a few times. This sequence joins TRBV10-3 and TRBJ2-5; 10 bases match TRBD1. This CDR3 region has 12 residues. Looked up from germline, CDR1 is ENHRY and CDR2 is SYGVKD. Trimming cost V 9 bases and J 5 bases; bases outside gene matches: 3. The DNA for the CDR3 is TGTGCCATGGGACAGGGGATGGAGACCCAGTACTTC. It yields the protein CAMGQGMETQYF.

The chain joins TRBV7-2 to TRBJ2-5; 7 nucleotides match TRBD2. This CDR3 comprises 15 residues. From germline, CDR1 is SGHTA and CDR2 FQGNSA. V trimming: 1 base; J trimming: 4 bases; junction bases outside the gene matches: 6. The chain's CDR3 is CASSLVGGGGETQYF. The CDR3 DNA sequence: TGTGCCAGCAGCTTAGTAGGCGGGGGAGGAGAGACCCAGTACTTC.

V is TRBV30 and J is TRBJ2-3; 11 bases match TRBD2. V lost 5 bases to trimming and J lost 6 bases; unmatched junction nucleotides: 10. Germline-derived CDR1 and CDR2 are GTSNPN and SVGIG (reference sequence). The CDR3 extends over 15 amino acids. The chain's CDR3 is CAWVPGLAAFDTQYF. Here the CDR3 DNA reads TGTGCCTGGGTCCCGGGACTAGCGGCATTTGATACGCAGTATTTT.

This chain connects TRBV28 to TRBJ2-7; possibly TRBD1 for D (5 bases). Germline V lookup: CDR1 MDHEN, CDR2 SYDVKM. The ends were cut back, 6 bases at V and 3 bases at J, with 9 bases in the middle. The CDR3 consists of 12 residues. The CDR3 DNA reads TGTGCCAGCAGACAGGACCGCTACGAGCAGTACTTC. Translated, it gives CASRQDRYEQYF.

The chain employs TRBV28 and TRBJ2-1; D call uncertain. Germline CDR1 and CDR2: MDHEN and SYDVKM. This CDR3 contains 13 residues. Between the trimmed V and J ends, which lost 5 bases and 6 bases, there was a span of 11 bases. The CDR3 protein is CASSRASSNEQFF. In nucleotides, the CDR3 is TGTGCCAGCAGTCGGGCTAGTAGCAATGAGCAGTTCTTC.

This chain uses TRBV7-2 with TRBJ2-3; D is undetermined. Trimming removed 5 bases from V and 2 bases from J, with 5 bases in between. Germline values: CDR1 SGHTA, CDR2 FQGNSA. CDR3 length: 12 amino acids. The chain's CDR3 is CASSPDTDTQYF. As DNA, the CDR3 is TGTGCCAGCAGCCCAGACACAGATACGCAGTATTTT.

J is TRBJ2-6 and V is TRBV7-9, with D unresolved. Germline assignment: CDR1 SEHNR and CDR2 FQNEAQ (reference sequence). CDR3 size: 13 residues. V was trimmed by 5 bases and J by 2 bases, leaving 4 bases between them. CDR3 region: CASSPPGANVLTF. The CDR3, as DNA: TGTGCCAGCAGCCCCCCTGGGGCCAACGTCCTGACTTTC. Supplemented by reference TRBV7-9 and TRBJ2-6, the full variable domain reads DTGVSQNPRHKITKRGQNVTFRCDPISEHNRLYWYRQTLGQGPEFLTYFQNEAQLEKSRLLSDRFSAERPKGSFSTLEIQRTEQGDSAMYLCASSPPGANVLTFGAGSRLTVL.

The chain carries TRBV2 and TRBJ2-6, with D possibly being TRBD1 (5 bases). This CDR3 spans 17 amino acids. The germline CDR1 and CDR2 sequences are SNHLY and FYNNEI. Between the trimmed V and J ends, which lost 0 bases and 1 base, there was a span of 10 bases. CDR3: CASSEAQGLSGANVLTF. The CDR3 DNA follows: TGTGCCAGCAGTGAAGCGCAGGGCCTATCTGGGGCCAACGTCCTGACTTTC.

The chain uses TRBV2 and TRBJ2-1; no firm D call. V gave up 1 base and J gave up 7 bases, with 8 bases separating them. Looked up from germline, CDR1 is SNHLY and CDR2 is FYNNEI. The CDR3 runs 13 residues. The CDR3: CASSEGLGNEQFF. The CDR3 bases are TGTGCCAGCAGTGAAGGACTGGGGAATGAGCAGTTCTTC.

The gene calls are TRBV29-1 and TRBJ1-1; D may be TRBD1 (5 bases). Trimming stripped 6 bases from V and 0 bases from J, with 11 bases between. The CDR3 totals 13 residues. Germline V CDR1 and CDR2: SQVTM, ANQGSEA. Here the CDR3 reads CSVQGPMNTEAFF. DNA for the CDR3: TGCAGCGTGCAGGGACCCATGAACACTGAAGCTTTCTTT. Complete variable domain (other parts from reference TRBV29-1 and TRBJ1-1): SAVISQKPSRDICQRGTSLTIQCQVDSQVTMMFWYRQQPGQSLTLIATANQGSEATYESGFVIDKFPISRPNLTFSTLTVSNMSPEDSSIYLCSVQGPMNTEAFFGQGTRLTVV.

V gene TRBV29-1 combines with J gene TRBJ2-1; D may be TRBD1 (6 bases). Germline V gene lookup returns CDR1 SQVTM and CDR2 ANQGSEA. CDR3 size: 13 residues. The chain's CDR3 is CSLIRTDYNEQFF. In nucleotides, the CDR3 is TGCAGTCTAATTAGGACAGACTACAATGAGCAGTTCTTC.

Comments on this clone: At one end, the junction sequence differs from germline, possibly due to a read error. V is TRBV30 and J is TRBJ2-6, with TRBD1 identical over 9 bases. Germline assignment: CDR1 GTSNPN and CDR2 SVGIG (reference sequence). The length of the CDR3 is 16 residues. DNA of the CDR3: TGTGACTGGATCGGACAGGGGACCTCTGGGGCCAACGTCCTGACTTTC. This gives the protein CDWIGQGTSGANVLTF.

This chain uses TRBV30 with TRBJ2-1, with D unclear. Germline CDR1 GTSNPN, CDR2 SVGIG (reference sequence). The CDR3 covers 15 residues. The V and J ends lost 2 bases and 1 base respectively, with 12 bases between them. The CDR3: CAWSHKTRSYNEQFF. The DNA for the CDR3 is TGTGCCTGGAGTCATAAGACACGGTCCTACAATGAGCAGTTCTTC.

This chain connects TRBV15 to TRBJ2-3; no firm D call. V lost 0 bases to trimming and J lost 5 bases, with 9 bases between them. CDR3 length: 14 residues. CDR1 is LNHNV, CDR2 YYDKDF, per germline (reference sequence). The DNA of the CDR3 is TGTGCCACCAGCAGAGATTCGAAGGGAGATACGCAGTATTTT. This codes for CATSRDSKGDTQYF.

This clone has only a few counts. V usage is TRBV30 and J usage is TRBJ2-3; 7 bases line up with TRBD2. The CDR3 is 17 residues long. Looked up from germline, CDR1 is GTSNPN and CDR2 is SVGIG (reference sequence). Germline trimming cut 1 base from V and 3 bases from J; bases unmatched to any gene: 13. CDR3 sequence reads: CAWSAKIGTTKTDTQYF. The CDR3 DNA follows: TGTGCCTGGAGTGCAAAAATCGGGACTACCAAGACAGATACGCAGTATTTT.

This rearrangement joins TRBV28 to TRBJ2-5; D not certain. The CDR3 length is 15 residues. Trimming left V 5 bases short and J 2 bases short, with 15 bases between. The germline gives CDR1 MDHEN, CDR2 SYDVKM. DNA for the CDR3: TGTGCCAGCAGTCAAGGACCGAACTTACAAGAGACCCAGTACTTC. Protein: CASSQGPNLQETQYF.

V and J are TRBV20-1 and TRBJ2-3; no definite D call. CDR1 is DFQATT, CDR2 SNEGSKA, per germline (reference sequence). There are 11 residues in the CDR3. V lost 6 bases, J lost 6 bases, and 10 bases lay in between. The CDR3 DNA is TGCAGTGCGAACAGAGATGATACGCAGTATTTT. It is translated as CSANRDDTQYF.

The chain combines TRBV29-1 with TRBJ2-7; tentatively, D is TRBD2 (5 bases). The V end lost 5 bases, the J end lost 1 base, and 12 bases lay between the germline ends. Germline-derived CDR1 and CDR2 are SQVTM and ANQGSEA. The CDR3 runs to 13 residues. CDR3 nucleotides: TGCAGCGTTCTCCAGGACTCATCCTACGAGCAGTACTTC. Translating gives CSVLQDSSYEQYF.

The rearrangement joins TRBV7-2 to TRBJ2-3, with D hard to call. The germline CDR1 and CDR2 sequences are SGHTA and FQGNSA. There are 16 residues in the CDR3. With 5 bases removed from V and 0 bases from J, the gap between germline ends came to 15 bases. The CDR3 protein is CASSPRRRSSTDTQYF. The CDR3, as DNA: TGTGCCAGCAGCCCGAGGCGGCGTTCTAGCACAGATACGCAGTATTTT.

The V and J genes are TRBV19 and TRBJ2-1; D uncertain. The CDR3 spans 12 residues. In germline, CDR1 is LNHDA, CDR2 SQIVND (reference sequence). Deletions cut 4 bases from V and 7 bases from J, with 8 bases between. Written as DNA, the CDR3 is TGTGCCAGTAGTACGTCCGGGAATGAGCAGTTCTTC. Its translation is CASSTSGNEQFF.

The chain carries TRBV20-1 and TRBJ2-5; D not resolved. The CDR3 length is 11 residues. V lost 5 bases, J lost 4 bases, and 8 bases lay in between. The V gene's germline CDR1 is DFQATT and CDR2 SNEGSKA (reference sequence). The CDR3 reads CSADLRETQYF. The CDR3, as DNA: TGCAGTGCTGATCTACGAGAGACCCAGTACTTC.

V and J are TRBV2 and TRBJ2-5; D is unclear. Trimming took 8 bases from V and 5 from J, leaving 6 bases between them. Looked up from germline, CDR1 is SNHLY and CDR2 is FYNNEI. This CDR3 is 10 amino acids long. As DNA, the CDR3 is TGTGCCAGCGTAATGGAGACCCAGTACTTC. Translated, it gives CASVMETQYF.

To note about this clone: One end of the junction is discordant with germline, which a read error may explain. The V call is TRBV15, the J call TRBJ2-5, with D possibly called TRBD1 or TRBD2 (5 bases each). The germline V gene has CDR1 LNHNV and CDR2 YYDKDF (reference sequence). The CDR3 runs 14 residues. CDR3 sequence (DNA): TGTGCCACCAGCAGAGTGTCGGGGCAAGAGGCCCAGTACTTC. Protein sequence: CATSRVSGQEAQYF.

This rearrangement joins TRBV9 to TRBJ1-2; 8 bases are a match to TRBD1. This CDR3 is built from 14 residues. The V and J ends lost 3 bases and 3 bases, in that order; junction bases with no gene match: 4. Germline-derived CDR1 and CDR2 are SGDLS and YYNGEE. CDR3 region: CASSGTGPYYGYTF. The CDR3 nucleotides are TGTGCCAGCAGCGGGACAGGGCCTTACTATGGCTACACCTTC. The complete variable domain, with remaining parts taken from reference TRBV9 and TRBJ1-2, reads DSGVTQTPKHLITATGQRVTLRCSPRSGDLSVYWYQQSLDQGLQFLIQYYNGEERAKGNILERFSAQQFPDLHSELNLSSLELGDSALYFCASSGTGPYYGYTFGSGTRLTVV.

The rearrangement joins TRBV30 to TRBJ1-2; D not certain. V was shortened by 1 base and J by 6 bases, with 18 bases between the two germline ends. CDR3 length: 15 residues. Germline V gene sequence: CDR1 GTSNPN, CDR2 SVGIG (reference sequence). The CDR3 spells CAWSAGPIFRDGYTF. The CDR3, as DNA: TGTGCCTGGAGTGCTGGACCTATCTTTAGGGATGGCTACACCTTC.

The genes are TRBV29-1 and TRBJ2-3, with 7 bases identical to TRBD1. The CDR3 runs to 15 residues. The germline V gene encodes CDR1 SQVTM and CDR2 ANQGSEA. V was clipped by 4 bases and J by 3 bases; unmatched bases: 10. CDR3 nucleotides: TGCAGCGTTGTGTCCAGGGGGATTATTACAGATACGCAGTATTTT. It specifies CSVVSRGIITDTQYF.